This T cell receptor (beta chain) was identified in a study of blood T cell repertoires in COVID-19. Study-level information: Material from acute and convalescent COVID-19 was sourced from the United States, Italy and Spain. Sources were T cells, B-cell-depleted T cells, or PBMCs; the material itself was cDNA or gDNA.

In the authors' workflow: Amplifying reference gene primers gave estimates of nucleated cell counts. Assay: immunoSEQ multiplex PCR; the TCRdb copy retains only in-frame clones and omits some. From that table come the V and J calls and clone size; the DNA was used to work out D and trimming. The repertoire consists of around 170,000 clones, with around nine tenths occurring once and the leading ten covering approximately 0.56%. This clonotype originated in a man in his fifties or sixties with acute or convalescent COVID-19. Material for sequencing was peripheral blood.

The DNA of the CDR3 is TGTGCCAGCCGAAGGGACAGGGGATGGATCGGGGAGCTGTTTTTT. Translated: CASRRDRGWIGELFF. The chain is built from TRBV2 and TRBJ2-2; TRBD1 matches 10 bases. Trimming at V came to 8 bases and at J to 7 bases, leaving 10 bases not matched to a gene. Germline V lookup: CDR1 SNHLY, CDR2 FYNNEI. CDR3 length: 15 amino acids. Together with reference TRBV2 and TRBJ2-2, the CDR3 gives the full variable domain: EPEVTQTPSHQVTQMGQEVILRCVPISNHLYFYWYRQILGQKVEFLVSFYNNEISEKSEIFDDQFSVERPDGSNFTLKIRSTKLEDSAMYFCASRRDRGWIGELFFGEGSRLTVL.